A selection of T cell receptor beta chains follows, all from one sample in a study of shared clonotypes between healthy human individuals. Generated by immunoSEQ multiplex PCR, the TCRdb table keeps only in-frame clones and is missing some. The sample yields more than 2 million clones, 90% to 95% seen once. Sequencing input: naive CD4+ T cells sorted from blood. All receptors come from a young man in good health. CDR3s include the opening cysteine and the closing phenylalanine or tryptophan. The D gene is left open where the match is weak. Only part of the rows carry a size: once, few, many, or a class if the clone is expanded.

j_gene: TRBJ2-7
abundance: .
v_gene: TRBV2
d_gene: .
CDR3aa: CASSVTGYEQYF
CDR3nt: TGTGCCAGCAGTGTTACAGGGTACGAGCAGTACTTC

j_gene: TRBJ2-5
abundance: .
v_gene: TRBV5-8
d_gene: TRBD1
CDR3aa: CASSQGDRKKETQYF
CDR3nt: TGTGCCAGCAGCCAAGGGGACAGAAAGAAAGAGACCCAGTACTTC

j_gene: TRBJ1-4
abundance: .
v_gene: TRBV18
d_gene: TRBD1
CDR3aa: CASSARTGGVEKLFF
CDR3nt: TGTGCCAGCTCAGCCCGGACAGGGGGCGTTGAAAAACTGTTTTTT

j_gene: TRBJ2-5
abundance: .
v_gene: TRBV7-2
d_gene: TRBD2
CDR3aa: CASSPRLAVQETQYF
CDR3nt: TGTGCCAGCAGCCCCCGACTAGCGGTCCAAGAGACCCAGTACTTC

j_gene: TRBJ2-5
abundance: .
v_gene: TRBV5-1
d_gene: TRBD1
CDR3aa: CASSSSDRGPETQYF
CDR3nt: TGCGCCAGCAGCTCAAGTGACAGGGGGCCAGAGACCCAGTACTTC

j_gene: TRBJ1-6
abundance: .
v_gene: TRBV6-5
d_gene: TRBD1
CDR3aa: CASSPGQGGSPLHF
CDR3nt: TGTGCCAGCAGTCCGGGACAGGGTGGTTCACCCCTCCACTTT

j_gene: TRBJ2-3
abundance: .
v_gene: TRBV5-1
d_gene: .
CDR3aa: CASERGDSTDTQYF
CDR3nt: TGCGCCAGCGAACGTGGAGATAGCACAGATACGCAGTATTTT

j_gene: TRBJ1-2
abundance: .
v_gene: TRBV10-3
d_gene: .
CDR3aa: CAISPTTSSYGYTF
CDR3nt: TGTGCCATCAGTCCAACGACATCGTCGTATGGCTACACCTTC

j_gene: TRBJ2-7
abundance: .
v_gene: TRBV5-1
d_gene: .
CDR3aa: CASSLTGPYEQYF
CDR3nt: TGCGCCAGCAGCTTGACAGGTCCGTACGAGCAGTACTTC

j_gene: TRBJ2-5
abundance: .
v_gene: TRBV19
d_gene: TRBD1
CDR3aa: CASSARTGQETQYF
CDR3nt: TGTGCCAGTAGTGCCCGGACAGGGCAAGAGACCCAGTACTTC

j_gene: TRBJ1-1
abundance: once
v_gene: TRBV10-3
d_gene: TRBD1
CDR3aa: CAISEDRGRVTEAFF
CDR3nt: TGTGCCATCAGTGAGGACAGGGGGCGAGTCACTGAAGCTTTCTTT

j_gene: TRBJ2-7
abundance: .
v_gene: TRBV14
d_gene: .
CDR3aa: CASSFQGVNYEQYF
CDR3nt: TGTGCCAGCAGCTTCCAAGGGGTGAATTACGAGCAGTACTTC

j_gene: TRBJ2-2
abundance: .
v_gene: TRBV7-6
d_gene: .
CDR3aa: CASSLARLVKPGELFF
CDR3nt: TGTGCCAGCAGCTTAGCACGATTGGTTAAGCCCGGGGAGCTGTTTTTT

j_gene: TRBJ1-2
abundance: .
v_gene: TRBV19
d_gene: TRBD1
CDR3aa: CASSEGQGNYGYTF
CDR3nt: TGTGCCAGTAGTGAGGGACAGGGTAACTATGGCTACACCTTC

j_gene: TRBJ1-1
abundance: .
v_gene: TRBV6-5
d_gene: TRBD1
CDR3aa: CASSYGQGMNTEAFF
CDR3nt: TGTGCCAGCAGTTACGGACAGGGGATGAACACTGAAGCTTTCTTT

j_gene: TRBJ2-4
abundance: .
v_gene: TRBV6-1
d_gene: TRBD2
CDR3aa: CASSEASTSGGQLAKNIQYF
CDR3nt: TGTGCCAGCAGTGAAGCTTCGACTAGCGGGGGCCAACTAGCCAAAAACATTCAGTACTTC

j_gene: TRBJ2-7
abundance: .
v_gene: TRBV18
d_gene: .
CDR3aa: CASSPQGQNEQYF
CDR3nt: TGTGCCAGCTCACCACAGGGTCAAAACGAGCAGTACTTC

j_gene: TRBJ1-6
abundance: .
v_gene: TRBV2
d_gene: .
CDR3aa: CASSEQGQSNSPLHF
CDR3nt: TGTGCCAGCAGTGAACAGGGGCAGAGTAATTCACCCCTCCACTTT

j_gene: TRBJ2-1
abundance: .
v_gene: TRBV11-2
d_gene: .
CDR3aa: CASSPQVVVNEQFF
CDR3nt: TGTGCCAGCAGCCCTCAGGTTGTGGTAAATGAGCAGTTCTTC

j_gene: TRBJ2-1
abundance: .
v_gene: TRBV11-2
d_gene: .
CDR3aa: CASSLFAGRSYNEQFF
CDR3nt: TGTGCCAGCAGCTTATTCGCGGGCCGCTCCTACAATGAGCAGTTCTTC

j_gene: TRBJ1-2
abundance: .
v_gene: TRBV2
d_gene: .
CDR3aa: CASSPRNVGGYTF
CDR3nt: TGTGCCAGCAGCCCAAGGAACGTCGGTGGCTACACCTTC

j_gene: TRBJ1-3
abundance: .
v_gene: TRBV5-1
d_gene: .
CDR3aa: CASSYGQTSSGNTIYF
CDR3nt: TGCGCCAGCAGTTATGGACAGACGAGCTCTGGAAACACCATATATTTT

j_gene: TRBJ2-7
abundance: .
v_gene: TRBV14
d_gene: TRBD1
CDR3aa: CASSQDQWTGGYEQYF
CDR3nt: TGTGCCAGCAGCCAAGATCAGTGGACAGGGGGGTACGAGCAGTACTTC

j_gene: TRBJ1-6
abundance: few
v_gene: TRBV7-2
d_gene: TRBD1
CDR3aa: CASSLVAQGASPLHF
CDR3nt: TGTGCCAGCAGCTTAGTTGCGCAGGGGGCCTCACCCCTCCACTTT

j_gene: TRBJ1-2
abundance: once
v_gene: TRBV6-1
d_gene: TRBD1
CDR3aa: CASSEDDRGDGYTF
CDR3nt: TGTGCCAGCAGTGAAGATGACAGGGGCGATGGCTACACCTTC

j_gene: TRBJ2-5
abundance: .
v_gene: TRBV30
d_gene: .
CDR3aa: CAWSRQGETQYF
CDR3nt: TGTGCCTGGAGCCGTCAGGGTGAGACCCAGTACTTC

j_gene: TRBJ2-7
abundance: once
v_gene: TRBV5-1
d_gene: .
CDR3aa: CASSPQGGWNSYEQYF
CDR3nt: TGCGCCAGCAGCCCCCAAGGGGGGTGGAACTCCTACGAGCAGTACTTC

j_gene: TRBJ1-4
abundance: .
v_gene: TRBV28
d_gene: .
CDR3aa: CASSSGGTNEKLFF
CDR3nt: TGTGCCAGCAGTTCGGGGGGGACTAATGAAAAACTGTTTTTT

j_gene: TRBJ2-2
abundance: .
v_gene: TRBV27
d_gene: .
CDR3aa: CASSPRRTANTGELFF
CDR3nt: TGTGCCAGCAGTCCCCGGAGGACAGCTAACACCGGGGAGCTGTTTTTT

j_gene: TRBJ2-6
abundance: .
v_gene: TRBV5-1
d_gene: .
CDR3aa: CASSPPGPNSGANVLTF
CDR3nt: TGCGCCAGCAGCCCGCCGGGACCGAACTCTGGGGCCAACGTCCTGACTTTC

j_gene: TRBJ1-2
abundance: .
v_gene: TRBV19
d_gene: TRBD1
CDR3aa: CASRPGTGAIGYTF
CDR3nt: TGTGCCAGTAGGCCGGGGACAGGGGCTATTGGCTACACCTTC

j_gene: TRBJ2-1
abundance: .
v_gene: TRBV30
d_gene: .
CDR3aa: CAWNSDEYNEQFF
CDR3nt: TGTGCCTGGAACTCCGACGAGTACAATGAGCAGTTCTTC

j_gene: TRBJ1-4
abundance: .
v_gene: TRBV29-1
d_gene: TRBD1
CDR3aa: CSVRQGPGEKLFF
CDR3nt: TGCAGCGTCCGACAGGGTCCGGGGGAAAAACTGTTTTTT

j_gene: TRBJ1-1
abundance: .
v_gene: TRBV5-4
d_gene: .
CDR3aa: CASSSGGAVNTEAFF
CDR3nt: TGTGCCAGCAGCTCGGGGGGGGCGGTTAACACTGAAGCTTTCTTT

j_gene: TRBJ1-6
abundance: .
v_gene: TRBV19
d_gene: .
CDR3aa: CASSIGGGDSPLHF
CDR3nt: TGTGCCAGTAGTATAGGAGGAGGGGATTCACCCCTCCACTTT

j_gene: TRBJ1-2
abundance: once
v_gene: TRBV7-2
d_gene: .
CDR3aa: CASSLQRTVLYGYTF
CDR3nt: TGTGCCAGCAGCTTGCAGCGGACAGTACTATATGGCTACACCTTC

j_gene: TRBJ2-7
abundance: .
v_gene: TRBV4-2
d_gene: .
CDR3aa: CASSQEGTSLGDEQYF
CDR3nt: TGTGCCAGCAGCCAAGAGGGGACTTCTCTGGGTGACGAGCAGTACTTC

j_gene: TRBJ2-2
abundance: .
v_gene: TRBV6-1
d_gene: .
CDR3aa: CASSEGELGELFF
CDR3nt: TGTGCCAGCAGTGAGGGTGAGCTCGGGGAGCTGTTTTTT

j_gene: TRBJ1-4
abundance: .
v_gene: TRBV30
d_gene: .
CDR3aa: CAWSVPGVEKLFF
CDR3nt: TGTGCCTGGAGTGTCCCGGGGGTCGAAAAACTGTTTTTT

j_gene: TRBJ1-1
abundance: .
v_gene: TRBV28
d_gene: .
CDR3aa: CASSLATSGTEAFF
CDR3nt: TGTGCCAGCAGTTTAGCCACCTCGGGGACTGAAGCTTTCTTT

j_gene: TRBJ1-1
abundance: .
v_gene: TRBV6-1
d_gene: .
CDR3aa: CASSEAGAYEAFF
CDR3nt: TGTGCCAGCAGTGAAGCGGGTGCGTATGAAGCTTTCTTT

j_gene: TRBJ1-5
abundance: .
v_gene: TRBV27
d_gene: .
CDR3aa: CASSWSGVNQPQHF
CDR3nt: TGTGCCAGCAGTTGGTCCGGGGTCAATCAGCCCCAGCATTTT

j_gene: TRBJ2-3
abundance: .
v_gene: TRBV6-5
d_gene: .
CDR3aa: CASSSPSTDTQYF
CDR3nt: TGTGCCAGCAGTTCTCCTAGCACAGATACGCAGTATTTT

j_gene: TRBJ2-7
abundance: .
v_gene: TRBV5-1
d_gene: TRBD1
CDR3aa: CASSLGQGIEQYF
CDR3nt: TGCGCCAGCAGCTTAGGACAGGGGATCGAGCAGTACTTC

j_gene: TRBJ2-5
abundance: .
v_gene: TRBV28
d_gene: .
CDR3aa: CASSFSQGGTQYF
CDR3nt: TGTGCCAGCAGTTTCAGCCAGGGGGGGACCCAGTACTTC

j_gene: TRBJ2-3
abundance: .
v_gene: TRBV19
d_gene: TRBD2
CDR3aa: CASSISSGKTDTQYF
CDR3nt: TGTGCCAGTAGTATATCTAGCGGGAAAACAGATACGCAGTATTTT

j_gene: TRBJ1-4
abundance: .
v_gene: TRBV7-2
d_gene: TRBD1
CDR3aa: CASSPEQGATNEKLFF
CDR3nt: TGTGCCAGCAGCCCCGAACAGGGGGCAACTAATGAAAAACTGTTTTTT

j_gene: TRBJ1-2
abundance: .
v_gene: TRBV14
d_gene: .
CDR3aa: CASSPGGYGYTF
CDR3nt: TGTGCCAGCAGCCCCGGGGGCTATGGCTACACCTTC

j_gene: TRBJ1-1
abundance: .
v_gene: TRBV5-6
d_gene: .
CDR3aa: CASSSEPSSNTEAFF
CDR3nt: TGTGCCAGCAGCTCCGAACCCTCTTCGAACACTGAAGCTTTCTTT

j_gene: TRBJ1-2
abundance: .
v_gene: TRBV4-3
d_gene: .
CDR3aa: CASSRVRGPSVEYGYTF
CDR3nt: TGCGCCAGCAGCCGAGTAAGGGGCCCATCGGTAGAGTATGGCTACACCTTC

j_gene: TRBJ1-5
abundance: .
v_gene: TRBV5-1
d_gene: .
CDR3aa: CASSLDGGPNQPQHF
CDR3nt: TGCGCCAGCAGCTTGGATGGGGGCCCCAATCAGCCCCAGCATTTT

j_gene: TRBJ2-2
abundance: .
v_gene: TRBV6-1
d_gene: .
CDR3aa: CASSERGGELFF
CDR3nt: TGTGCCAGCAGTGAACGTGGGGGGGAGCTGTTTTTT

j_gene: TRBJ1-1
abundance: .
v_gene: TRBV28
d_gene: .
CDR3aa: CASSPRTANTEAFF
CDR3nt: TGTGCCAGCAGTCCCAGGACGGCGAACACTGAAGCTTTCTTT

j_gene: TRBJ1-2
abundance: .
v_gene: TRBV18
d_gene: .
CDR3aa: CASSPEDYGYTF
CDR3nt: TGTGCCAGCTCACCTGAAGACTATGGCTACACCTTC

j_gene: TRBJ2-5
abundance: .
v_gene: TRBV5-1
d_gene: .
CDR3aa: CASSLGGIETQYF
CDR3nt: TGCGCCAGCAGCTTGGGGGGCATCGAGACCCAGTACTTC